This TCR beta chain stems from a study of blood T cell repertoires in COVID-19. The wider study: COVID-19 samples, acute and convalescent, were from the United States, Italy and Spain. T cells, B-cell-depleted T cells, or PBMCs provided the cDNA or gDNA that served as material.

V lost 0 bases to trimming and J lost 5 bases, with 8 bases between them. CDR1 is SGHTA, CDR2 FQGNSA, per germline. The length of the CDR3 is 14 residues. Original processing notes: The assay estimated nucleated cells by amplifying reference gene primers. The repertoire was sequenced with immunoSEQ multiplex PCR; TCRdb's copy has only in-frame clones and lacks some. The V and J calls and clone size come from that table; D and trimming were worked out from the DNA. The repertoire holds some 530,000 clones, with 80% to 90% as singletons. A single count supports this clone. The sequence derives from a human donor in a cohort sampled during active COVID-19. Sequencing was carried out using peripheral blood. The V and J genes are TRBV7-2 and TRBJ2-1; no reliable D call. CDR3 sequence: CASSLARVNNEQFF. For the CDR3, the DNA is TGTGCCAGCAGCTTAGCTCGCGTAAACAATGAGCAGTTCTTC.